The sequence of this TCR beta chain was determined in a study of cytomegalovirus exposure and HLA in healthy donors. The V and J ends lost 6 bases and 2 bases, in that order; junction bases with no gene match: 9. CDR1 is MGHDK and CDR2 is SYGVNS in the germline V gene. The CDR3 extends over 15 amino acids. PCR employed 60 Vbeta and 13 Jbeta primers. Clones were read by immunoSEQ multiplex PCR, and TCRdb kept only the in-frame ones, dropping some. This sample has about 160,000 clones, with roughly 82% found just once. What was sequenced was PBMCs. The TCR was taken from a girl aged 10-17 years in good health and CMV-seropositive. The chain recombines TRBV25-1 with TRBJ2-7; 8 bases are a match to TRBD1. CDR3: CASSAGTGPTYEQYF. DNA of the CDR3: TGTGCCAGCAGCGCCGGGACAGGCCCTACCTACGAGCAGTACTTC.